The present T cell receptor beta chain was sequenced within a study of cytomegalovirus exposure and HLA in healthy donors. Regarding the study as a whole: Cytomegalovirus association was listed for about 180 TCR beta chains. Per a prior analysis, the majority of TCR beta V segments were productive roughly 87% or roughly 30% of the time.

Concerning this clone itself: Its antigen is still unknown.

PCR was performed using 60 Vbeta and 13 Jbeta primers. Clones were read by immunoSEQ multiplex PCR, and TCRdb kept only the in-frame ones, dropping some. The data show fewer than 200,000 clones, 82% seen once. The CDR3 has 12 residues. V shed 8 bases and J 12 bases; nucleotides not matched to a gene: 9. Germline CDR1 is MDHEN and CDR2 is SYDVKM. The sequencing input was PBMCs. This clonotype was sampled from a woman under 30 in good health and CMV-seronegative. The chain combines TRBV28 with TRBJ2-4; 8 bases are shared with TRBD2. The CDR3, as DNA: TGTGCCAGCGCTACGGGCGGGAGGTATCAGTACTTC. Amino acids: CASATGGRYQYF.